This entry concerns a single T cell receptor beta chain. The antigen remains unidentified. This CDR3 contains 13 residues. Germline CDR1 is LNHDA and CDR2 is SQIVND (reference sequence). V lost 6 bases to trimming and J lost 6 bases; unmatched junction nucleotides: 8. These data belong to a study of shared clonotypes between healthy human individuals. Overall study results and limits: Sharing across four donors was seen in around 5% of naive CD4 clonotypes. Only blood was sampled; tissue repertoires likely differ. Memory subsets generally showed lower estimated richness than naive subsets.

Into CD45RA+ naive and CD45RA-negative memory subsets, the CD4+ cells were split. Data came from immunoSEQ multiplex PCR; TCRdb stores just in-frame clones and leaves some out. The table includes some 580,000 clones, about 96% detected once. Sequenced input: naive CD4+ T cells sorted from blood. The subset here: CD45RA+ positively selected. The clonotype was recovered from a woman aged 25 to 45 in good health. The gene calls are TRBV19 and TRBJ2-7; TRBD1 aligns across 7 bases. CDR3 sequence reads: CASSPGGLSEQYF. The CDR3 nucleotides read TGTGCCAGTAGCCCAGGGGGATTGAGCGAGCAGTACTTC.